The clone carrying this T cell receptor (beta chain) was seen a single time. As yet, its antigen is unknown. The data are from a study of cytomegalovirus exposure and HLA in healthy donors. Study overall: A prior analysis found about 120 million unique TCR beta sequences from approximately 200 million T cells.

The PCR made use of 60 Vbeta and 13 Jbeta primers. This table comes from immunoSEQ multiplex PCR, and its TCRdb copy is limited to in-frame clones, with some not included. The sample consists of about 140,000 clones, around 81% of them appearing once. The CDR3 is 18 residues long. The J segment lost 2 bases and the V segment lost 3 bases, leaving 8 bases of the junction unmatched. Germline V gene data show CDR1 as SGHRS and CDR2 as YFSETQ. General study results and limits: Later analysis revealed greater clonal expansion in HLA-associated TCR beta chains than in equally common others. Many donors carried some public TCRs, although rarity characterized most TCR sequences. Immune exposure information available was restricted to CMV serostatus.

Sequencing was carried out using PBMCs. The TCR was taken from a middle-aged man in good health and CMV-seropositive. The chain uses TRBV5-1 and TRBJ2-3; 14 bases align to TRBD2. CDR3 sequence reads: CASSWGTSGGRFTDTQYF. The CDR3 DNA reads TGCGCCAGCAGCTGGGGGACTAGCGGGGGCCGTTTCACAGATACGCAGTATTTT.